These 30 T cell receptor beta chains came from one sample sequenced in a study of blood T cells in healthy people across ages (dated by TCRdb to the mid-2010s). The library was made by 5' RACE. The instrument given in TCRdb is Illumina HiSeq 2500. A second about 7 to 12 cycle PCR used a sample-barcoded 5' primer and a J-beta primer mix. The public reads were quality trimmed at Q25 with fastp and then assembled into clones with MiXCR by TCRdb, keeping productive beta chains. Each CDR3 protein appears once, grouped with its most common genes and DNA. The sample has about 640,000 distinct CDR3 sequences on record, about 53% of them singletons. Clones ranked in the top ten supply 30% to 45% of the sample. The sequenced material came from blood. These receptors originate from a man in his 60s in good health.

This clonotype was found a few times. J is TRBJ2-7 and V is TRBV18; tentatively, D is TRBD2 (5 bases). CDR1 and CDR2 from the germline V gene are KGHSH and LQKENI. The V end was cut by 3 bases, the J end by 4 bases, with 13 bases between. The CDR3 has 14 amino acids. The CDR3, as DNA: TGTGCCAGCTCACCGCCCTCGGGGTGGTACGAGCAGTACTTC. Encoded protein: CASSPPSGWYEQYF.

This clonotype has just a few counts. The gene calls are TRBV4-1 and TRBJ1-1, with a tentative D call TRBD1 (6 bases). The CDR3 consists of 16 residues. Germline CDR1 MGHRA, CDR2 YSYEKL. The ends were cut back, 1 base at V and 10 bases at J, with 22 bases in the middle. DNA of the CDR3: TGCGCCAGCAGCCAAGGCCCTCAAACAGGGAGGGGAAGAGCTTTCTTT. Protein: CASSQGPQTGRGRAFF.

A few counts support this clonotype. The V and J genes are TRBV10-2 and TRBJ1-2, with TRBD1 matching over 8 bases. Looked up from germline, CDR1 is WSHSY and CDR2 is SAAADI. CDR3 size: 13 residues. Unmatched junction bases numbered 8, after V lost 6 bases and J lost 8 bases. The CDR3 sequence is CASRGPGGDGYTF. CDR3 coding DNA: TGCGCCAGCAGGGGCCCAGGGGGCGACGGCTACACCTTC.

The chain carries TRBV11-3 and TRBJ1-2, with a tentative D call TRBD1 (5 bases). Germline assignment: CDR1 SGHNT and CDR2 YENEEA. V lost 6 bases and J 8 bases, leaving 16 bases between the germline ends. The CDR3 runs 13 residues. Here the CDR3 reads CASSLTGGVGYTF. CDR3 DNA sequence: TGTGCCAGCAGTCTTACCGGAGGGGTCGGCTACACCTTC.

This clonotype showed up just once. The rearrangement links TRBV6-6 to TRBJ2-7; maybe TRBD1 (5 bases). V was trimmed by 6 bases and J by 2 bases, leaving 11 bases between them. CDR3 length: 13 amino acids. CDR1 and CDR2 from the germline V gene are MNHNY and SVGAGI (reference sequence). The CDR3 loop is CASRATDTYEQYF. The CDR3 DNA follows: TGTGCCAGCAGGGCGACAGACACCTACGAGCAGTACTTC.

This clonotype appeared once. The chain is built from TRBV7-9 and TRBJ1-1, with 7 nucleotides matching TRBD1. The CDR3 consists of 15 residues. The trim removed 4 bases at V and 0 bases at J, leaving 5 bases unmatched. CDR1 and CDR2 from the germline V gene are SEHNR and FQNEAQ (reference sequence). The CDR3 DNA follows: TGTGCCAGCAGCTCGGGACAGCCGATGAACACTGAAGCTTTCTTT. It yields the protein CASSSGQPMNTEAFF.

Comment on this clonotype: One end of the junction fails to match germline, which may point to a read error. This chain joins TRBV3-1 and TRBJ1-2; D call uncertain. This CDR3 spans 14 amino acids. The V gene's germline CDR1 is LGHDT and CDR2 YNNKEL (reference sequence). Here the CDR3 DNA reads TGTGCCAGCAGCCTACGCGGGGAGTGGATGGGCTCCACCTTC. This sequence encodes CASSLRGEWMGSTF.

The V call is TRBV20-1, the J call TRBJ2-2; D not resolved. Germline V CDR1 and CDR2: DFQATT, SNEGSKA (reference sequence). V was trimmed by 0 bases and J by 2 bases, leaving 7 bases between them. The CDR3 is 14 amino acids. The CDR3 region is CSARDPDNTGELFF. In nucleotides, the CDR3 is TGCAGTGCTAGAGATCCGGACAACACCGGGGAGCTGTTTTTT.

V is TRBV5-1 and J is TRBJ1-2; 10 bases line up with TRBD1. CDR1 SGHRS and CDR2 YFSETQ come from the germline V gene. This CDR3 is built from 15 residues. V was pared by 4 bases and J by 2 bases, with 5 bases of the junction left unmatched. The CDR3 loop reads CASSPGQGYNYGYTF. In nucleotides, the CDR3 is TGCGCCAGCAGCCCGGGACAGGGGTACAACTATGGCTACACCTTC.

In this sample, this clonotype turned up a few times. The V and J genes are TRBV7-2 and TRBJ2-5; 8 bases are a match to TRBD2. The length of the CDR3 is 16 residues. Germline lookup yields CDR1 SGHTA and CDR2 FQGNSA. The trim removed 1 base at V and 1 base at J, leaving 5 bases unmatched. CDR3 residues: CASSLGVAGRQETQYF. The CDR3 DNA sequence: TGTGCCAGCAGCTTAGGGGTAGCGGGGCGCCAAGAGACCCAGTACTTC.

The rearrangement links TRBV25-1 to TRBJ1-4, with D perhaps matching TRBD1 (6 bases). Trimming removed 7 bases at V and 8 bases at J, with 23 bases between. In germline, CDR1 is MGHDK, CDR2 SYGVNS. There are 16 residues in the CDR3. CDR3 in DNA: TGTGCCAGCACCCCAGGCGGGGCAGGGGTACAGGAAAAACTGTTTTTT. The encoded protein is CASTPGGAGVQEKLFF.

This chain connects TRBV20-1 to TRBJ1-6; D is unresolved. V was trimmed by 6 bases and J by 8 bases, leaving 17 bases between them. This CDR3 region has 14 residues. Looked up from germline, CDR1 is DFQATT and CDR2 is SNEGSKA (reference sequence). CDR3 in DNA: TGCAGTGCCGCCGGACGGCTCTCGGATTCACCCCTCCACTTT. This gives the protein CSAAGRLSDSPLHF.

The chain has TRBV4-1 and TRBJ2-6; 7 bases map to TRBD1. Trimming cost V 2 bases and J 0 bases; bases outside gene matches: 7. Germline values: CDR1 MGHRA, CDR2 YSYEKL. CDR3 length: 18 residues. Here the CDR3 reads CASSQLGQAPSGANVLTF. Written as DNA, the CDR3 is TGCGCCAGCAGCCAACTCGGACAGGCTCCCTCTGGGGCCAACGTCCTGACTTTC.

This chain links TRBV5-1 with TRBJ1-1; D unresolved. This CDR3 is built from 15 residues. Germline CDR1 reads SGHRS; CDR2 reads YFSETQ. Trimming took 0 bases from V and 3 from J, leaving 12 bases between them. This CDR3 is CASSLVGVKDTEAFF. CDR3 DNA sequence: TGCGCCAGCAGCTTGGTCGGGGTCAAAGACACTGAAGCTTTCTTT.

This clonotype was seen more than once but under ten times. The V and J genes are TRBV7-2 and TRBJ2-1, with 9 bases lining up with TRBD2. CDR3 length: 14 amino acids. With V trimmed by 5 bases and J by 7 bases, 6 bases remained unmatched. The germline V gene has CDR1 SGHTA and CDR2 FQGNSA. The CDR3 is CASSPLAGNNEQFF. The CDR3 DNA reads TGTGCCAGCAGCCCCCTAGCGGGGAATAATGAGCAGTTCTTC.

The rearrangement uses TRBV10-2 and TRBJ2-5; 10 bases are shared with TRBD1. Germline CDR1 and CDR2: WSHSY and SAAADI. Trimming at V came to 4 bases and at J to 5 bases, leaving 10 bases not matched to a gene. This CDR3 comprises 16 residues. Here the CDR3 DNA reads TGCGCCAGCAGTGCCGGGACAGGGGCCCGAAGTGAGACCCAGTACTTC. It translates to CASSAGTGARSETQYF.

The chain joins TRBV4-1 to TRBJ1-2; TRBD1 matches 8 bases. Germline lookup yields CDR1 MGHRA and CDR2 YSYEKL. V was pared by 0 bases and J by 6 bases, with 9 bases of the junction left unmatched. The CDR3 extends over 16 amino acids. The CDR3 region is CASSQDIQGAIDGYTF. CDR3 sequence (DNA): TGCGCCAGCAGCCAAGATATCCAGGGGGCGATCGATGGCTACACCTTC.

This sequence joins TRBV9 and TRBJ2-7; D perhaps matches TRBD1 (6 bases). Per the germline V gene, CDR1 is SGDLS and CDR2 is YYNGEE. CDR3 size: 16 residues. V lost 0 bases, J lost 0 bases, and 13 bases lay in between. Here the CDR3 reads CASSVGSGQTSYEQYF. CDR3 nucleotides: TGTGCCAGCAGCGTAGGGTCGGGACAAACCTCCTACGAGCAGTACTTC.

V gene TRBV6-1 combines with J gene TRBJ2-4, with D tentatively TRBD2 (6 bases). Germline assignment: CDR1 MNHNS and CDR2 SASEGT. The CDR3 loop spans 15 amino acids. V was clipped by 8 bases and J by 0 bases, with 14 bases between them. The CDR3 DNA reads TGTGCCAGCGCGGGACTTAGGCTAGCCAAAAACATTCAGTACTTC. This gives the protein CASAGLRLAKNIQYF.

The genes are TRBV21-1 and TRBJ1-5. TRBV21-1 is an annotated pseudogene. This CDR3 spans 15 amino acids. CDR3 protein: CASSSLKGYNQPQHF. CDR3 DNA sequence: TGTGCCAGCAGCTCACTCAAAGGGTACAATCAGCCCCAGCATTTT.

The chain employs TRBV20-1 and TRBJ2-3; 8 bases align to TRBD2. The CDR3 has 20 amino acids. Looked up from germline, CDR1 is DFQATT and CDR2 is SNEGSKA (reference sequence). J was trimmed by 0 bases and V by 0 bases; bases with no gene match: 17. DNA for the CDR3: TGCAGTGCTAGAGATTGGGTCGCGGGGGGCGACACTCTTAGCACAGATACGCAGTATTTT. Translating gives CSARDWVAGGDTLSTDTQYF.

This chain joins TRBV12-3 or TRBV12-4 and TRBJ2-2, with a tentative D call TRBD1 (5 bases). The CDR3 consists of 16 residues. Deletions cut 4 bases from V and 0 bases from J, with 12 bases between. For the CDR3, the DNA is TGTGCCAGCAGTTCCACAGGTCAGCCGAACACCGGGGAGCTGTTTTTT. Amino acids: CASSSTGQPNTGELFF.

The chain has TRBV4-1 and TRBJ1-5; possibly TRBD1 for D (6 bases). The V gene's germline CDR1 is MGHRA and CDR2 YSYEKL. CDR3 length equals 14 residues. With 2 bases removed from V and 6 bases from J, the gap between germline ends came to 11 bases. In nucleotides, the CDR3 is TGCGCCAGCAGCCAATGGACAGAGGGTCAGCCCCAGCATTTT. Its translation is CASSQWTEGQPQHF.

This clonotype was observed many times. The V gene is TRBV20-1, the J gene TRBJ2-7; no clear D. V was pared by 3 bases and J by 0 bases, with 12 bases between. CDR3 length: 14 residues. Germline CDR1 DFQATT, CDR2 SNEGSKA (reference sequence). The CDR3 coding sequence is TGCAGTGCTAGGGGCGGCGGAAGCTCCTACGAGCAGTACTTC. This encodes CSARGGGSSYEQYF.

In its sample, this clonotype was seen a few times. This chain joins TRBV3-1 and TRBJ2-7; D ambiguous. The CDR3 has 11 amino acids. In germline, CDR1 is LGHDT, CDR2 YNNKEL (reference sequence). Deletions cut 5 bases from V and 3 bases from J, with 5 bases between. This CDR3 reads CASSAHYEQYF. CDR3 DNA: TGTGCCAGCAGCGCCCACTACGAGCAGTACTTC.

In its sample, this clonotype was seen a few times. The DNA is omitted, as the CDR3 cannot be located on it reliably, and the CDR3 follows TCRdb's listing. The V gene is TRBV9, the J gene TRBJ2-4; the table calls TRBD1, which could not be checked here. The CDR3 spans 13 residues, counting both ends. Per germline, CDR1 SGDLS and CDR2 YYNGEE. CDR3 loop: CASSVGQGADRYF.

The chain carries TRBV14 and TRBJ2-3, with no clear D. This CDR3 contains 15 residues. Trimming took 0 bases from V and 3 from J, leaving 10 bases between them. Germline V gene data show CDR1 as SGHDN and CDR2 as FVKESK. The CDR3 region has the DNA TGTGCCAGCAGCCAAGATACCCCCTGGACAGATACGCAGTATTTT. It codes for CASSQDTPWTDTQYF.

The chain combines TRBV6-2 or TRBV6-3 with TRBJ1-6; D unresolved. Between the trimmed V and J ends, which lost 6 bases and 10 bases, there was a span of 7 bases. This CDR3 is built from 11 residues. CDR1 and CDR2 from the germline V gene are MNHEY and SVGEGT. The CDR3 region is CASSPGSPLHF. The CDR3 DNA reads as TGTGCCAGCAGCCCGGGGTCACCCCTCCACTTT.

With respect to this clonotype: A much larger clone lies one base from this, so it may be a read error. The V call is TRBV6-2 or TRBV6-3, the J call TRBJ2-7; D unclear. This CDR3 is 13 amino acids long. Per germline, CDR1 MNHEY and CDR2 SVGEGT. Trimming removed 6 bases from V and 2 bases from J, with 11 bases in between. The CDR3 coding sequence is TGTGCCAGCAGCTTCTCAGTGACCTACGAGCAGTACTTC. Encoded protein: CASSFSVTYEQYF.

This clonotype was seen at least ten times. V is TRBV11-2 and J is TRBJ2-7; no firm D call. CDR1 is SGHAT, CDR2 FQNNGV, per germline. The germline V and J ends were trimmed by 8 bases and 2 bases, with 13 bases remaining between them. The length of the CDR3 is 13 residues. As DNA, the CDR3 is TGTGCCAGCTCACTCGGCCTAACCTACGAGCAGTACTTC. Residues: CASSLGLTYEQYF.